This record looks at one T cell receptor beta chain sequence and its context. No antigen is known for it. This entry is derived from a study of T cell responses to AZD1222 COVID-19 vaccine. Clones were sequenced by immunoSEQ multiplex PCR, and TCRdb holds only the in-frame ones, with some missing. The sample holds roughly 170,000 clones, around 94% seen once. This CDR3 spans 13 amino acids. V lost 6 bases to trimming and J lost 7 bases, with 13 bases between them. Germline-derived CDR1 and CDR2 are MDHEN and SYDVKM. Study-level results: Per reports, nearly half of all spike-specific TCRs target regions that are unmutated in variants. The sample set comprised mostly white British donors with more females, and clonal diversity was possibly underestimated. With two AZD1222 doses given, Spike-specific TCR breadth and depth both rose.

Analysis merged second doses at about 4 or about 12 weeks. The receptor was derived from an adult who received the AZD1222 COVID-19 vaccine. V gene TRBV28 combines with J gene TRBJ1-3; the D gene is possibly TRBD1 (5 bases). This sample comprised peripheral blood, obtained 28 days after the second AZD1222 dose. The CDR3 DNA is TGTGCCAGCAGCCCACCCCCAGGGAACACCATATATTTT. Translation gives CASSPPPGNTIYF.